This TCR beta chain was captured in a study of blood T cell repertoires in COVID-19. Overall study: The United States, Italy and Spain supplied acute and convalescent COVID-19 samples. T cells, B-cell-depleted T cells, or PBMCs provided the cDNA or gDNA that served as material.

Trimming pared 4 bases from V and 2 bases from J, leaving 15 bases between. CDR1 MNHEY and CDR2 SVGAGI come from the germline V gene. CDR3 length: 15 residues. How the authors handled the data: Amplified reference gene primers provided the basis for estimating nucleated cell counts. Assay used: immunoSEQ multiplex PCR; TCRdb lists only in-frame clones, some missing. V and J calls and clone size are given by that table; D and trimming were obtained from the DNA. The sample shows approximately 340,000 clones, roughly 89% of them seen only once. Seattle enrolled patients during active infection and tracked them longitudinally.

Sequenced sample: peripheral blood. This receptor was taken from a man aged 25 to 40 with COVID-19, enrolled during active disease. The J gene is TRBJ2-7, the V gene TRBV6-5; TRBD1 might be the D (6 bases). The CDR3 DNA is TGTGCCAGCAGTTCAGACGACAGGTTCCCCTACGAGCAGTACTTC. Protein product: CASSSDDRFPYEQYF.